Listed here are 11 T cell receptor beta chains from one sample, sequenced in a study of blood T cell repertoires in COVID-19. Produced via immunoSEQ multiplex PCR; TCRdb's table is partial and in-frame only. This sample has about 290,000 clones, with nearly 90% found just once. The sequenced sample was peripheral blood. These receptors all stem from a woman younger than 45 with COVID-19, enrolled during active disease.

V is TRBV24-1 and J is TRBJ2-7; 10 nucleotides agree with TRBD2. The CDR3 runs 14 residues. The ends lost 4 bases at V and 5 bases at J; junction bases unmatched: 4. CDR1 KGHDR and CDR2 SFDVKD come from the germline V gene. The CDR3 DNA follows: TGTGCCACCAGTGACTTTAGCGGGGGGAACGAGCAGTACTTC. This codes for CATSDFSGGNEQYF.

The chain carries TRBV27 and TRBJ2-7; 9 bases are shared with TRBD1. CDR3 length equals 15 residues. Looked up from germline, CDR1 is MNHEY and CDR2 is SMNVEV (reference sequence). Trimming at V came to 5 bases and at J to 3 bases, leaving 8 bases not matched to a gene. The CDR3 loop is CASSEPGQGSYEQYF. CDR3 bases: TGTGCCAGCAGTGAACCGGGACAGGGAAGCTACGAGCAGTACTTC.

The rearrangement links TRBV7-9 to TRBJ1-5, with 10 bases matching TRBD1. The length of the CDR3 is 15 residues. V lost 4 bases, J lost 5 bases, and 5 bases stayed unmatched. Germline V gene sequence: CDR1 SEHNR, CDR2 FQNEAQ (reference sequence). In DNA, the CDR3 is TGTGCCAGCAGCTCATCCGGGACAGGGGATCAGCCCCAGCATTTT. Protein: CASSSSGTGDQPQHF.

The gene calls are TRBV5-5 and TRBJ1-4, with 7 nucleotides matching TRBD1. The CDR3 has 14 residues. Germline assignment: CDR1 SGHKS and CDR2 YYEKEE (reference sequence). J was trimmed by 5 bases and V by 3 bases; bases with no gene match: 4. CDR3 DNA sequence: TGTGCCAGCAGCTCCACAGGGGTAAATGAAAAACTGTTTTTT. Residues: CASSSTGVNEKLFF.

The chain joins TRBV7-2 to TRBJ2-5; 10 bases align to TRBD1. After removal of 3 bases from V and 2 bases from J, the junction contained 6 bases not matched to a gene. The germline V gene has CDR1 SGHTA and CDR2 FQGNSA. The CDR3 has 16 residues. In DNA form, the CDR3 reads TGTGCCAGCAGCTTGGCTAGGACAGGGGGACAAGAGACCCAGTACTTC. Protein product: CASSLARTGGQETQYF.

The chain carries TRBV11-1 and TRBJ2-1; TRBD2 matches 9 bases. The trim removed 2 bases at V and 8 bases at J, leaving 7 bases unmatched. Germline CDR1 is SGHAT and CDR2 is FQDESV (reference sequence). The CDR3 has 15 residues. This CDR3 reads CASSLISGGLDEQFF. CDR3 coding DNA: TGTGCCAGCAGCTTAATAAGCGGGGGGCTCGATGAGCAGTTCTTC.

As DNA, the CDR3 is TGTGCTAGTGGGGCATTAGCGGGGAACTCCTACAATGAGCAGTTCTTC. This gives the protein CASGALAGNSYNEQFF. The gene calls are TRBV12-5 and TRBJ2-1; the match to TRBD2 covers 8 bases. After removal of 6 bases from V and 0 bases from J, the junction contained 7 bases not matched to a gene. The CDR3 runs to 16 residues. Germline-derived CDR1 and CDR2 are LGHNT and FRNRAP.

This sequence joins TRBV5-1 and TRBJ2-2; tentatively, D is TRBD2 (6 bases). Germline V lookup: CDR1 SGHRS, CDR2 YFSETQ. The CDR3 is 16 residues long. V was trimmed by 4 bases and J by 0 bases, leaving 13 bases between them. The CDR3 loop is CASSKYGGPNTGELFF. In DNA, the CDR3 is TGCGCCAGCAGCAAGTACGGGGGTCCGAACACCGGGGAGCTGTTTTTT.

J is TRBJ2-1 and V is TRBV19; TRBD2 matches at 7 bases. Per the germline V gene, CDR1 is LNHDA and CDR2 is SQIVND (reference sequence). CDR3 length equals 15 residues. The V gene end was trimmed by 3 bases and the J gene end by 3 bases; junction bases not matched to a gene: 5. The CDR3 bases are TGTGCCAGTAGTATCGGGGGGTCCTACTACAATGAGCAGTTCTTC. The encoded protein is CASSIGGSYYNEQFF. Drawing the rest from reference TRBV19 and TRBJ2-1, the complete variable domain is DGGITQSPKYLFRKEGQNVTLSCEQNLNHDAMYWYRQDPGQGLRLIYYSQIVNDFQKGDIAEGYSVSREKKESFPLTVTSAQKNPTAFYLCASSIGGSYYNEQFFGPGTRLTVL.

This rearrangement joins TRBV6-5 to TRBJ1-6; 7 bases align to TRBD1. This CDR3 has 15 amino acids. J lost 8 bases, V lost 0 bases, and 4 bases had no gene match. Germline CDR1 and CDR2: MNHEY and SVGAGI. The CDR3 sequence: CASSYSTGDHSPLHF. Written as DNA, the CDR3 is TGTGCCAGCAGTTACTCCACAGGGGACCATTCACCCCTCCACTTT.

The chain carries TRBV28 and TRBJ1-1; D possibly corresponds to TRBD1 (5 bases). CDR1 MDHEN and CDR2 SYDVKM come from the germline V gene. This CDR3 region has 14 residues. The V end lost 5 bases, the J end lost 1 base, and 11 bases lay between the germline ends. In DNA form, the CDR3 reads TGTGCCAGCAGTCTACACAGGAGGAACACTGAAGCTTTCTTT. This codes for CASSLHRRNTEAFF.